This T cell receptor (beta chain) was identified in a study of T cells in Graves' hyperthyroidism and ophthalmopathy. In the study overall: Peripheral blood was taken when the disease was first diagnosed, before any treatment began.

Together with thyroid ultrasound, orbital computed tomography, serum thyroxine and TRAb, clinical symptoms were used for diagnoses. Germline CDR1 reads MDHEN; CDR2 reads SYDVKM. The V end lost 3 bases, the J end lost 4 bases, and 6 bases lay between the germline ends. The CDR3 has 12 residues. RNA transcripts yielded amplified TCR beta CDR3 regions. HTBI primers were employed in a first-round RT-PCR of the TCR CDR3. Each CDR3 protein gets one entry after TCRdb re-called the multiplex PCR reads with MiXCR. The sample contains some 510,000 distinct CDR3 sequences, about 20% of which appear only once. This clonotype was recorded at least ten times.

Sequencing used blood. This chain joins TRBV28 and TRBJ1-1; D gene ambiguous. This clonotype originated in a man younger than 35 with Graves' hyperthyroidism. This CDR3 reads CASSFHRTEAFF. CDR3 DNA sequence: TGTGCCAGCAGTTTTCATCGCACTGAAGCTTTCTTT.